This TCR beta chain appears in the sequencing data of a study of response to subunit inactivated influenza vaccine. As regards this clonotype: Its specificity is unknown.

MiXCR was run by TCRdb on the RT-PCR reads, yielding one entry per CDR3 protein. The sample contains 560,000 or so distinct CDR3 sequences, about 7.6% of which appear only once. General study findings and limits: Authors suggested that a seasonal influenza vaccination recruits few new T cells each time.

Looked up from germline, CDR1 is DFQATT and CDR2 is SNEGSKA (reference sequence). The CDR3 is made up of 11 amino acids. V dropped 8 bases and J dropped 6 bases, with 11 bases sitting between them. This chain uses TRBV20-1 with TRBJ2-4; D may be TRBD1 (6 bases). Sequences were derived from PBMCs from blood, sampled less than 25 months after vaccination. This receptor was taken from a man aged 45 to 75 who received an inactivated influenza vaccine. CDR3 loop: CSLIGGNIQYF. CDR3 DNA sequence: TGCAGTCTCATAGGGGGAAACATTCAGTACTTC.